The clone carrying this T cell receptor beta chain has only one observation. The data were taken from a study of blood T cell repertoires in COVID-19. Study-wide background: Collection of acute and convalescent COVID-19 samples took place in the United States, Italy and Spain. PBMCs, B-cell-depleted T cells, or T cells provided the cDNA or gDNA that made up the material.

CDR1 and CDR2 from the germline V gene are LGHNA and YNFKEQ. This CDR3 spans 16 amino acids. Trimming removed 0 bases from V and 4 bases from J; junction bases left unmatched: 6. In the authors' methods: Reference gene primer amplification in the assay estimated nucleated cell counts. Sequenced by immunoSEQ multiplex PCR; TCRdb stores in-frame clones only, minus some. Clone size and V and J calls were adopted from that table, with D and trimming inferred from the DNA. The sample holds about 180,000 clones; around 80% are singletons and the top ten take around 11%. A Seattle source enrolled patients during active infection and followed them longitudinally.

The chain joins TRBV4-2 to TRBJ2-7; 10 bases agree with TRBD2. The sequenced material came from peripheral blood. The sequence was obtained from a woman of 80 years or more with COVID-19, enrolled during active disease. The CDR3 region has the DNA TGTGCCAGCAGCCAAGATTGGCTAGCGGGAGATTACGAGCAGTACTTC. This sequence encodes CASSQDWLAGDYEQYF.